What follows are 9 T cell receptor beta chains derived from one specimen sequenced in a study of T cells in Graves' hyperthyroidism and ophthalmopathy. Amplification of TCR beta CDR3 regions used RNA as the template. The HTBI primer set was used in a first-round RT-PCR of the TCR CDR3. TCRdb called the multiplex PCR reads again in MiXCR, with one record for every CDR3 protein. The profile shows around 520,000 distinct CDR3 sequences, approximately 25% of them singletons. Sequenced input: blood. These TCRs come from a woman in her thirties with Graves' ophthalmopathy.

This clonotype was seen a handful of times. Because the CDR3 is missing its conserved closing phenylalanine or tryptophan, this is likely a read error. The chain recombines TRBV11-1 with TRBJ1-1; no clear D. CDR3 size: 13 residues. Germline values: CDR1 SGHAT, CDR2 FQDESV (reference sequence). V was shortened by 2 bases and J by 2 bases, with 6 bases between the two germline ends. The CDR3 protein is CASSLKRNTEAFY. The DNA for the CDR3 is TGTGCCAGCAGCTTAAAGCGTAACACTGAAGCTTTCTAT.

This clonotype was detected a few times. V and J are TRBV12-3 or TRBV12-4 and TRBJ2-2; unclear D gene. Trimming took off 6 bases at V and 4 bases at J, with 12 bases between the two ends. The length of the CDR3 is 14 residues. The CDR3 DNA is TGTGCCAGCAGATCCCAGACAAGCACCGGGGAGCTGTTTTTT. Translation gives CASRSQTSTGELFF.

This clonotype came up a few times. The rearrangement links TRBV18 to TRBJ2-2; D gene unclear. V shed 6 bases and J shed 0 bases, with 17 bases lying between them. This CDR3 contains 17 residues. CDR1 and CDR2 from the germline V gene are KGHSH and LQKENI. The CDR3 loop reads CASSINVDGTNTGELFF. CDR3 in DNA: TGTGCCAGCTCCATTAACGTAGACGGTACGAACACCGGGGAGCTGTTTTTT.

This clonotype has ten or more counts. The gene calls are TRBV19 and TRBJ2-2, with 11 positions matching TRBD1. Germline V gene lookup returns CDR1 LNHDA and CDR2 SQIVND (reference sequence). J was trimmed by 7 bases and V by 7 bases; bases with no gene match: 5. The length of the CDR3 is 14 residues. This CDR3 reads CASTPGQGVGELFF. Here the CDR3 DNA reads TGTGCCAGTACCCCGGGACAGGGGGTCGGGGAGCTGTTTTTT.

This chain uses TRBV6-1 with TRBJ1-5; 7 bases match TRBD1. Germline loops: CDR1 MNHNS, CDR2 SASEGT. The CDR3 is made up of 15 amino acids. The V and J ends lost 7 bases and 4 bases, in that order; junction bases with no gene match: 10. The CDR3 region is CASTGGGGKNQPQHF. CDR3 sequence (DNA): TGTGCCAGCACGGGAGGAGGGGGCAAAAATCAGCCCCAGCATTTT.

This chain links TRBV28 with TRBJ1-2, with D possibly being TRBD1 (6 bases). The CDR3 sequence is 14 residues long. The germline V gene has CDR1 MDHEN and CDR2 SYDVKM. V shed 6 bases and J shed 2 bases, with 13 bases lying between them. The CDR3 bases are TGTGCCAGCAGACGTACAGGGACCAACTATGGCTACACCTTC. Translation gives CASRRTGTNYGYTF.

A few counts support this clonotype. V gene TRBV12-5 combines with J gene TRBJ2-5; 8 nucleotides align to TRBD2. Germline CDR1 LGHNT, CDR2 FRNRAP. With V trimmed by 6 bases and J by 7 bases, 7 bases remained unmatched. The CDR3 length is 13 residues. CDR3 coding DNA: TGTGCTAGTGGCAATGGACTAGCCCGGACCCAGTACTTC. Translating gives CASGNGLARTQYF.

This clonotype was seen many times. This sequence joins TRBV6-5 and TRBJ2-7, with D possibly being TRBD1 or TRBD2 (5 bases each). Germline CDR1 MNHEY, CDR2 SVGAGI. The CDR3 is 15 residues long. V was clipped by 0 bases and J by 0 bases, with 9 bases between them. The CDR3 is CASSYSRGTSYEQYF. CDR3 bases: TGTGCCAGCAGTTACTCGAGGGGAACCTCCTACGAGCAGTACTTC.

This clonotype was seen repeatedly, ten times or more. V is TRBV6-5 and J is TRBJ1-2; possible D gene TRBD1, 5 bases. The V end was cut by 6 bases, the J end by 4 bases, with 15 bases between. The CDR3 length is 14 residues. The germline V gene encodes CDR1 MNHEY and CDR2 SVGAGI. CDR3 coding DNA: TGTGCCAGCAGCAGATCAATGGGGACCTATGGCTACACCTTC. It encodes CASSRSMGTYGYTF.